This T cell receptor (beta chain) originates from a study of cytomegalovirus exposure and HLA in healthy donors. Measured with immunoSEQ multiplex PCR; TCRdb has only the in-frame clones, and not every one. Seen here are about 140,000 clones, 70% to 90% observed once, and the top ten hold just under 3%. The V gene end was trimmed by 0 bases and the J gene end by 2 bases; junction bases not matched to a gene: 1. Germline V gives CDR1 ENHRY, CDR2 SYGVKD. This CDR3 spans 15 amino acids. This clonotype was sampled from a man between 18 and 35 years old in good health and CMV-seronegative. J is TRBJ1-3 and V is TRBV10-3, with 7 bases lining up with TRBD1. Sequenced: PBMCs. The CDR3: CAISESGTAGNTIYF. The CDR3 DNA reads TGTGCCATCAGTGAGTCAGGGACAGCTGGAAACACCATATATTTT.